The TCR beta chain described here comes from a study of blood T cells in healthy people across ages. Study-level findings and limits: From one million sequenced T cells, diversity estimates were lower bounds.

This clonotype was counted only a few times. Antigen unknown. Through a sample-barcoded 5' primer and a J-beta primer mix, a second PCR was run for roughly 7 to 11 cycles. In TCRdb, the 5' RACE reads were re-called with MiXCR into one record per CDR3 protein. The repertoire consists of fewer than 600,000 distinct CDR3 sequences, with about 29% occurring once and the leading ten covering over 3.5%. This CDR3 spans 13 amino acids. Germline CDR1 and CDR2: MNHEY and SVGEGT. The ends were cut back, 2 bases at V and 10 bases at J, with 11 bases in the middle. This sample also appeared in a second study, on T cells of mothers and their children.

This TCR came from a boy between 2 and 10 years old in good health. The sequenced sample was blood. The chain couples TRBV6-2 or TRBV6-3 to TRBJ2-2, with unresolved D. CDR3 bases: TGTGCCAGCAGTTACGTGCTATCCTCGGAGCTGTTTTTT. It codes for CASSYVLSSELFF.